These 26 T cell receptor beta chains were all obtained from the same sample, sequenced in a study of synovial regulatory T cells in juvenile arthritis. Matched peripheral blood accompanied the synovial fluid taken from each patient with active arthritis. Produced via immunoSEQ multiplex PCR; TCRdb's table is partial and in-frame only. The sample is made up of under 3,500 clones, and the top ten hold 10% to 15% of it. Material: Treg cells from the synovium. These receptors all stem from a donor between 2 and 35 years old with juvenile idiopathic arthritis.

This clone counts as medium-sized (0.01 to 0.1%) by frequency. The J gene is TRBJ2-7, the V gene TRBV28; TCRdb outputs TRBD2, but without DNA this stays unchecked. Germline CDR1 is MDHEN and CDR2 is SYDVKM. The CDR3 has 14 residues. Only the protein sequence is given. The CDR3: CASSYSGTNYEQYF.

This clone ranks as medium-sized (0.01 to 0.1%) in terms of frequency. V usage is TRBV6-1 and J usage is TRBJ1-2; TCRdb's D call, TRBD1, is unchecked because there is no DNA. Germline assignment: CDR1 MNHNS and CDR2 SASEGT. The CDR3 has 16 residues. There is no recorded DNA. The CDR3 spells CASSAFDGTGLVGYTF.

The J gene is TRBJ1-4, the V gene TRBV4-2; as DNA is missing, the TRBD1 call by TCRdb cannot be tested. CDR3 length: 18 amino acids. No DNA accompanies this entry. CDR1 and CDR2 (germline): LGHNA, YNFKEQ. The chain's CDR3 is CASSQGTALISTNEKLFF.

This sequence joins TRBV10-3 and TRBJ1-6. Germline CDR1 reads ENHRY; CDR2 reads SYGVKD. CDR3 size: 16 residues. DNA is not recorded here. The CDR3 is CAISGGGSSYNSPLHF.

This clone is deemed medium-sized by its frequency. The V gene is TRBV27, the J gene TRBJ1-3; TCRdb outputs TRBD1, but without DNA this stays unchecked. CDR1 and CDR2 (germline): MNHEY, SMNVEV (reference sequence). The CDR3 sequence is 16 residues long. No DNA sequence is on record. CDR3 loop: CASSPGQRRSGNTIYF.

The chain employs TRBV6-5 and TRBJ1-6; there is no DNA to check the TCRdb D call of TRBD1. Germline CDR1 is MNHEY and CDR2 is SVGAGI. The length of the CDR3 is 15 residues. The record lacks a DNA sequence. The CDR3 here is CASNLPDRQHSPLHF.

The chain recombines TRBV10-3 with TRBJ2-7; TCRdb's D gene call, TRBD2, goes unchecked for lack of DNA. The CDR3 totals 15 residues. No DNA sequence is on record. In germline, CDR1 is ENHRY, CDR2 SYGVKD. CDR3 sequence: CAITEGLAGHYEQYF.

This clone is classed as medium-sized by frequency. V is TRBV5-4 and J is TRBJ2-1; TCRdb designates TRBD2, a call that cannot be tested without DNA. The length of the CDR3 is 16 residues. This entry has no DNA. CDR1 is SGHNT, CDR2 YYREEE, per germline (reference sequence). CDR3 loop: CASSLDRASSYNEQFF.

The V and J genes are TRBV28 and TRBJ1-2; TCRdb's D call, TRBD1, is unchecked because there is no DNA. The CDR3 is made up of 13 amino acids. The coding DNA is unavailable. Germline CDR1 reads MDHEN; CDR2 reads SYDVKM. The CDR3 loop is CASRTGGYYGYTF.

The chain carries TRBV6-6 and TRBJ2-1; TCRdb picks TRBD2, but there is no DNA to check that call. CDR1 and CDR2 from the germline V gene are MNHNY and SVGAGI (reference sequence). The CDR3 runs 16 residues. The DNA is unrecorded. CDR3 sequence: CASSGPGLAVYNEQFF.

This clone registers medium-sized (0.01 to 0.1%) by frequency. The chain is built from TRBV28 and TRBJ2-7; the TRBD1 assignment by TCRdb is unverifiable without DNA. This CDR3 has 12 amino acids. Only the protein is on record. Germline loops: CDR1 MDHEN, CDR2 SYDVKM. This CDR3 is CATQGSSYEQYF.

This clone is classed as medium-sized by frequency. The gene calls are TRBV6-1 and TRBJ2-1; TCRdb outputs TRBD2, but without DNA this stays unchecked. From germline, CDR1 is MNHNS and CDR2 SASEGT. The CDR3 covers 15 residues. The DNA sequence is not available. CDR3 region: CASSETSRVYNEQFF.

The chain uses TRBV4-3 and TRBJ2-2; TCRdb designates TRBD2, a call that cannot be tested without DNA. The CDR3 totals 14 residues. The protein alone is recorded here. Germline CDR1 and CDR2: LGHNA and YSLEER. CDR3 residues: CASSQERPGGELFF.

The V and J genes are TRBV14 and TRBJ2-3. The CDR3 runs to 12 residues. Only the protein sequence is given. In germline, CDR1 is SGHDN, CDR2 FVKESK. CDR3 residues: CASSPGTHTQYF.

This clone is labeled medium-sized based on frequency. CDR3: CASRTGATNTGELFF. This chain connects TRBV27 to TRBJ2-2; with no DNA, the TCRdb D assignment of TRBD1 cannot be verified. Germline V CDR1 and CDR2: MNHEY, SMNVEV (reference sequence). CDR3 length: 15 residues. The entry carries no DNA sequence.

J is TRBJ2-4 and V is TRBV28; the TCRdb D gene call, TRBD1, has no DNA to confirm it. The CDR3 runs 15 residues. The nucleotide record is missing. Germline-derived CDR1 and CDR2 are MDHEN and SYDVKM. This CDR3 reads CASSHTGTGENIQYF.

CDR3 amino acids: CASSLDSGSGGYTF. The rearrangement joins TRBV5-6 to TRBJ1-2. CDR3 length equals 14 residues. The DNA is unrecorded. Germline CDR1 SGHDT, CDR2 YYEEEE.

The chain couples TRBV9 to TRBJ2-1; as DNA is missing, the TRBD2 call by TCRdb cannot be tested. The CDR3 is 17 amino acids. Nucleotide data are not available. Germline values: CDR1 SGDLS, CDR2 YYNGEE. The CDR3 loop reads CASSPDSAGGSYNEQFF.

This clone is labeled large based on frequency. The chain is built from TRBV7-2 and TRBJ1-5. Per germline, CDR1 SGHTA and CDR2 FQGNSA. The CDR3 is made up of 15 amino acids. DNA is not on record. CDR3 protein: CASSLGGGMGQPQHF.

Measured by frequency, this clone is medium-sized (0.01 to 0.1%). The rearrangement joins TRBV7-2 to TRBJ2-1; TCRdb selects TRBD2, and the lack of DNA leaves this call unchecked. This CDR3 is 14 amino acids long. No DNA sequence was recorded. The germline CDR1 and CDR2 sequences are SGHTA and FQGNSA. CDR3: CASSFPSLSSEQFF.

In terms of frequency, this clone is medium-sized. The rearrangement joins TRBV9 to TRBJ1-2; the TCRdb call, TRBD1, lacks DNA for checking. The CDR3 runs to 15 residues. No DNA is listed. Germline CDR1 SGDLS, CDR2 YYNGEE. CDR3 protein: CASSVGPGAGYGYTF.

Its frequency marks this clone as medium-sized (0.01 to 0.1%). The CDR3: CAWERTGGLSIYGYTF. This sequence joins TRBV30 and TRBJ1-2; TCRdb names TRBD1, which stays unverified in the absence of DNA. Germline V lookup: CDR1 GTSNPN, CDR2 SVGIG (reference sequence). The CDR3 runs to 16 residues. No DNA appears here. The complete variable domain, with remaining parts taken from reference TRBV30 and TRBJ1-2, reads SQTIHQWPATLVQPVGSPLSLECTVEGTSNPNLYWYRQAAGRGLQLLFYSVGIGQISSEVPQNLSASRPQDRQFILSSKKLLLSDSGFYLCAWERTGGLSIYGYTFGSGTRLTVV.

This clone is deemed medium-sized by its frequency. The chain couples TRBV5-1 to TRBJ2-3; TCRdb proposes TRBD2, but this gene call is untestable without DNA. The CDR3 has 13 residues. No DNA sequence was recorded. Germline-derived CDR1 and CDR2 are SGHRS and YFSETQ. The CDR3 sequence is CASSLGLTDTQYF.

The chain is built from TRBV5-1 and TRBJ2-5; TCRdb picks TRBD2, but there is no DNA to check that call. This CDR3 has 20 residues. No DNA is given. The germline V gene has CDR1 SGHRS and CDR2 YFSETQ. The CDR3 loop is CASSLKGAVDIAGLQETQYF. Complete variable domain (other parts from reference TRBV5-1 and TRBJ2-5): KAGVTQTPRYLIKTRGQQVTLSCSPISGHRSVSWYQQTPGQGLQFLFEYFSETQRNKGNFPGRFSGRQFSNSRSEMNVSTLELGDSALYLCASSLKGAVDIAGLQETQYFGPGTRLLVL.

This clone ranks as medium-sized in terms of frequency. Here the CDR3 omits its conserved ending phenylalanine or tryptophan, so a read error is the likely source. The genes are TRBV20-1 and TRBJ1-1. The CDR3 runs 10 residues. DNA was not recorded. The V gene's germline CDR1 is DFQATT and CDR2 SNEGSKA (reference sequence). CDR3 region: CSARDRGRPY.

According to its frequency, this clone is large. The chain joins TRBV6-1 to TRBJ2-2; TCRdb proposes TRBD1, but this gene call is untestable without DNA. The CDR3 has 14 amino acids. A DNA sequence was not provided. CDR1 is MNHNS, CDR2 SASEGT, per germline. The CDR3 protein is CASKIRQGTGELFF.